Listed below are T cell receptor beta chains from one sample, sequenced in a study of blood T cell repertoires in COVID-19. Profiling relied on immunoSEQ multiplex PCR, and the TCRdb table lists in-frame clones only, not all of them. The sample yields about 170,000 clones, roughly 85% seen once. The source material was peripheral blood. The receptors were gathered from a woman older than 75 with active or convalescent COVID-19. The CDR3 runs from the conserved cysteine through the conserved F or W. The order of the fields is J gene, clone size, D gene, V gene, CDR3 DNA, CDR3 protein. A D gene is named only where the DNA matches it firmly. Not all rows give a size; the values are once, few, many and, for expanded clones, a class.

J gene: TRBJ2-5
clone size: -
D gene: TRBD1
V gene: TRBV28
CDR3 DNA: TGTGCCAGCAGTTTAATGGACAGGGAGACCCAGTACTTC
CDR3 protein: CASSLMDRETQYF

J gene: TRBJ2-7
clone size: -
D gene: TRBD2
V gene: TRBV10-3
CDR3 DNA: TGTGCCATCAGTGAGGTTGCGGGAGGGCCGTCCGAGCAGTACTTC
CDR3 protein: CAISEVAGGPSEQYF

J gene: TRBJ2-7
clone size: -
D gene: TRBD1
V gene: TRBV5-1
CDR3 DNA: TGCGCCAGCAGCCTACGGACAGGGGCGCCCTACGAGCAGTACTTC
CDR3 protein: CASSLRTGAPYEQYF

J gene: TRBJ2-7
clone size: -
D gene: TRBD2
V gene: TRBV11-2
CDR3 DNA: TGTGCCAGCAGCTTAAATAGCGGGGGTGGAGAGCAGTACTTC
CDR3 protein: CASSLNSGGGEQYF

J gene: TRBJ2-3
clone size: -
D gene: TRBD2
V gene: TRBV9
CDR3 DNA: TGTGCCAGCAGCGTAGGACTAGCAGTGGATACGCAGTATTTT
CDR3 protein: CASSVGLAVDTQYF

J gene: TRBJ1-5
clone size: -
D gene: TRBD1
V gene: TRBV30
CDR3 DNA: TGTGCCTGGAGTCCAGACAGGGATCAGCCCCAGCATTTT
CDR3 protein: CAWSPDRDQPQHF

J gene: TRBJ1-1
clone size: -
D gene: -
V gene: TRBV6-6
CDR3 DNA: TGTGCCAGCAGCCGAGGGAGGGGGAAGGGGGAGTACACTGAAGCTTTCTTT
CDR3 protein: CASSRGRGKGEYTEAFF

J gene: TRBJ1-2
clone size: -
D gene: TRBD1
V gene: TRBV7-9
CDR3 DNA: TGTGCCAGCAGCTTAGGACAGGGAACTAACTATGGCTACACCTTC
CDR3 protein: CASSLGQGTNYGYTF

J gene: TRBJ1-1
clone size: -
D gene: -
V gene: TRBV5-1
CDR3 DNA: TGCGCCAGCAGCTTGGCCTATGGGCAGCAAATGAACACTGAAGCTTTCTTT
CDR3 protein: CASSLAYGQQMNTEAFF

J gene: TRBJ1-5
clone size: -
D gene: TRBD1
V gene: TRBV6-5
CDR3 DNA: TGTGCCAGCAGGAACAGGGGGCCGCGCAATCAGCCCCAGCATTTT
CDR3 protein: CASRNRGPRNQPQHF

J gene: TRBJ2-7
clone size: -
D gene: -
V gene: TRBV29-1
CDR3 DNA: TGCAGCGTTGATGGCCCCGGGGGAAAGGCCTACGAGCAGTACTTC
CDR3 protein: CSVDGPGGKAYEQYF

J gene: TRBJ1-2
clone size: -
D gene: -
V gene: TRBV5-4
CDR3 DNA: TGTGCCAGCACCGCGGGACACTATGGCTACACCTTC
CDR3 protein: CASTAGHYGYTF

J gene: TRBJ2-1
clone size: -
D gene: TRBD2
V gene: TRBV9
CDR3 DNA: TGTGCCAGCAGCGCTAGCGGGAGCCCCTACAATGAGCAGTTCTTC
CDR3 protein: CASSASGSPYNEQFF

J gene: TRBJ2-7
clone size: -
D gene: TRBD2
V gene: TRBV4-1
CDR3 DNA: TGCGCCAGCAGCCCTAGCGGGAGCCCCACCTACGAGCAGTACTTC
CDR3 protein: CASSPSGSPTYEQYF

J gene: TRBJ2-3
clone size: -
D gene: TRBD2
V gene: TRBV10-3
CDR3 DNA: TGTGCCATCAGTGAGAGTGGAATGACTAGCGGGAGCGCAGATACGCAGTATTTT
CDR3 protein: CAISESGMTSGSADTQYF

J gene: TRBJ2-7
clone size: -
D gene: -
V gene: TRBV11-2
CDR3 DNA: TGTGCCAGCAGCCGGGCCTACGAGCAGTACTTC
CDR3 protein: CASSRAYEQYF

J gene: TRBJ2-2
clone size: few
D gene: TRBD1
V gene: TRBV10-2
CDR3 DNA: TGCGCCAGCATGGGACAGCTGACCGGGGAGCTGTTTTTT
CDR3 protein: CASMGQLTGELFF

J gene: TRBJ2-7
clone size: once
D gene: TRBD1
V gene: TRBV28
CDR3 DNA: TGTGCCAGCAGTTCGCCGGGACAGACATACGAGCAGTACTTC
CDR3 protein: CASSSPGQTYEQYF

J gene: TRBJ1-5
clone size: once
D gene: -
V gene: TRBV5-8
CDR3 DNA: TGTGCCAGCAGCTTGGCCGAGGGGGTAGGCAATCAGCCCCAGCATTTT
CDR3 protein: CASSLAEGVGNQPQHF

J gene: TRBJ2-7
clone size: -
D gene: -
V gene: TRBV28
CDR3 DNA: TGTGCCACCCTGACCGACATGAGCTCCTACGAGCAGTACTTC
CDR3 protein: CATLTDMSSYEQYF

J gene: TRBJ1-3
clone size: -
D gene: TRBD1
V gene: TRBV28
CDR3 DNA: TGTGCCAGCAGCTCCCCGGGACAGGGATGGAACACCATATATTTT
CDR3 protein: CASSSPGQGWNTIYF

J gene: TRBJ1-5
clone size: few
D gene: TRBD1
V gene: TRBV18
CDR3 DNA: TGTGCCAGCTCACCGACGACAGGGGGGCAGCCCCAGCATTTT
CDR3 protein: CASSPTTGGQPQHF

J gene: TRBJ1-2
clone size: -
D gene: -
V gene: TRBV2
CDR3 DNA: TGTGCCAGCAGTGAATCCTTGGGGCTCGGCTACACCTTC
CDR3 protein: CASSESLGLGYTF

J gene: TRBJ1-2
clone size: -
D gene: TRBD1
V gene: TRBV28
CDR3 DNA: TGTGCCAGCAGTCCCATTCTGGGACAGGGGGCATATGGCTACACCTTC
CDR3 protein: CASSPILGQGAYGYTF

J gene: TRBJ1-5
clone size: -
D gene: -
V gene: TRBV6-5
CDR3 DNA: TGTGCCAGCAGGACAGACAGTACTCTTCGGACCCAGCATTTT
CDR3 protein: CASRTDSTLRTQHF

J gene: TRBJ2-2
clone size: once
D gene: -
V gene: TRBV2
CDR3 DNA: TGTGCCAGCAGTGAATACGGGGAGCTGTTTTTT
CDR3 protein: CASSEYGELFF

J gene: TRBJ2-5
clone size: -
D gene: -
V gene: TRBV12-2
CDR3 DNA: TGTGCAAGTCGCCCAACGCTCATATCAACTGGTTTTCCGGAGACCCAGTACTTC
CDR3 protein: CASRPTLISTGFPETQYF

J gene: TRBJ2-1
clone size: -
D gene: TRBD2
V gene: TRBV14
CDR3 DNA: TGTGCCAGCAGCCCCCGTCGGGTAGCGGGAGGAACATATGAGCAGTTCTTC
CDR3 protein: CASSPRRVAGGTYEQFF

J gene: TRBJ1-1
clone size: -
D gene: -
V gene: TRBV28
CDR3 DNA: TGTGCCAGCAGCCCTAGGGAGGGGTGGAACACTGAAGCTTTCTTT
CDR3 protein: CASSPREGWNTEAFF

J gene: TRBJ1-1
clone size: once
D gene: -
V gene: TRBV5-1
CDR3 DNA: TGCGCCAGCAGCAAAGGGACTGCGAACACTGAAGCTTTCTTT
CDR3 protein: CASSKGTANTEAFF

J gene: TRBJ1-4
clone size: -
D gene: -
V gene: TRBV25-1
CDR3 DNA: TGTGCCAGCAGTGATGCCAGGGTGCCTAATGAAAAACTGTTTTTT
CDR3 protein: CASSDARVPNEKLFF

J gene: TRBJ2-5
clone size: -
D gene: TRBD2
V gene: TRBV28
CDR3 DNA: TGTGCCAGCAGGCCTACTAGCGGAACACAAGAGACCCAGTACTTC
CDR3 protein: CASRPTSGTQETQYF

J gene: TRBJ2-1
clone size: -
D gene: -
V gene: TRBV5-1
CDR3 DNA: TGCGCCAGCAGCTCTATATATCGGGGAGGACACAATGAGCAGTTCTTC
CDR3 protein: CASSSIYRGGHNEQFF

J gene: TRBJ1-3
clone size: -
D gene: -
V gene: TRBV6-5
CDR3 DNA: TGTGCCAGCAGTTACTATTCGCAGAACTCTGGAAACACCATATATTTT
CDR3 protein: CASSYYSQNSGNTIYF

J gene: TRBJ2-7
clone size: -
D gene: -
V gene: TRBV6-5
CDR3 DNA: TGTGCCAGCCAGACAGGACGCTCCTACGAGCAGTACTTC
CDR3 protein: CASQTGRSYEQYF

J gene: TRBJ2-7
clone size: -
D gene: -
V gene: TRBV11-2
CDR3 DNA: TGTGCCAGCAGACCACCAGGAACCCGAACCTACGAGCAGTACTTC
CDR3 protein: CASRPPGTRTYEQYF

J gene: TRBJ2-5
clone size: once
D gene: -
V gene: TRBV5-1
CDR3 DNA: TGCGCCAGCAGCTTGCCTAGCAAGCGAGAGACCCAGTACTTC
CDR3 protein: CASSLPSKRETQYF

J gene: TRBJ2-7
clone size: -
D gene: -
V gene: TRBV5-1
CDR3 DNA: TGCGCCAGCAGCTCCCAGGGGCACTACGAGCAGTACTTC
CDR3 protein: CASSSQGHYEQYF

J gene: TRBJ2-1
clone size: -
D gene: -
V gene: TRBV28
CDR3 DNA: TGTGCCAGCCTCGAACCCGGTCGAGCGTTTGATGAGCAGTTCTTC
CDR3 protein: CASLEPGRAFDEQFF

J gene: TRBJ2-2
clone size: -
D gene: -
V gene: TRBV10-1
CDR3 DNA: TGCGCCAGCCAGACCAGGACTGGCACCGGGGAGCTGTTTTTT
CDR3 protein: CASQTRTGTGELFF

J gene: TRBJ2-5
clone size: -
D gene: TRBD1
V gene: TRBV7-8
CDR3 DNA: TGTGCCAGCAGCTTAGGGGCAGGGGGCGTTGAGACCCAGTACTTC
CDR3 protein: CASSLGAGGVETQYF

J gene: TRBJ1-4
clone size: -
D gene: TRBD1
V gene: TRBV11-2
CDR3 DNA: TGTGCCAGCAGCTTAGTCAGGGGGCGAGGCGAAAAACTGTTTTTT
CDR3 protein: CASSLVRGRGEKLFF

J gene: TRBJ2-6
clone size: -
D gene: -
V gene: TRBV28
CDR3 DNA: TGTGCCAGCAGTTCACGGGGGTCGGGGGCCAACGTCCTGACTTTC
CDR3 protein: CASSSRGSGANVLTF

J gene: TRBJ1-1
clone size: -
D gene: TRBD1
V gene: TRBV29-1
CDR3 DNA: TGCAGCGTTGGACAGGGGGCCCCTGAAGCTTTCTTT
CDR3 protein: CSVGQGAPEAFF

J gene: TRBJ2-1
clone size: -
D gene: -
V gene: TRBV6-1
CDR3 DNA: TGTGCCAGCAGTTCCAGCGGTTACTCCTACAATGAGCAGTTCTTC
CDR3 protein: CASSSSGYSYNEQFF

J gene: TRBJ2-4
clone size: -
D gene: -
V gene: TRBV20-1
CDR3 DNA: TGCAGTGCTAGAGATTCTCCCCTTCAGTACTTC
CDR3 protein: CSARDSPLQYF

J gene: TRBJ2-3
clone size: once
D gene: -
V gene: TRBV6-5
CDR3 DNA: TGTGCCAGCAGCCGAGACTTCTCAGATACGCAGTATTTT
CDR3 protein: CASSRDFSDTQYF

J gene: TRBJ1-1
clone size: -
D gene: -
V gene: TRBV6-1
CDR3 DNA: TGTGCCAGCAGTGAAGCGAGTTGGACAGAAGCTTTCTTT
CDR3 protein: CASSEASWTEAFF

J gene: TRBJ2-7
clone size: -
D gene: -
V gene: TRBV19
CDR3 DNA: TGTGCCAGTAGTAAGGGACTTGAGAGCTACGAGCAGTACTTC
CDR3 protein: CASSKGLESYEQYF

J gene: TRBJ1-5
clone size: -
D gene: -
V gene: TRBV4-1
CDR3 DNA: TGCGCCAGCAGCCAAGCGAAGGTGGGAGGGTTCCCCAATCAGCCCCAGCATTTT
CDR3 protein: CASSQAKVGGFPNQPQHF

J gene: TRBJ2-7
clone size: -
D gene: -
V gene: TRBV6-1
CDR3 DNA: TGTGCCAGCAGTGAAAGTTGGTCACTCACCTACGAGCAGTACTTC
CDR3 protein: CASSESWSLTYEQYF

J gene: TRBJ1-1
clone size: -
D gene: TRBD1
V gene: TRBV7-6
CDR3 DNA: TGTGCCAGCAGCTCCCGACAGGGCCAGAACACTGAAGCTTTCTTT
CDR3 protein: CASSSRQGQNTEAFF

J gene: TRBJ1-2
clone size: once
D gene: -
V gene: TRBV28
CDR3 DNA: TGTGCCATTCGTTCACCGGGACAAGGAACTTTCTATGGCTACACCTTC
CDR3 protein: CAIRSPGQGTFYGYTF

J gene: TRBJ1-2
clone size: -
D gene: TRBD1
V gene: TRBV2
CDR3 DNA: TGTGCCAGCAGTACCGACAGGGGAAACTATGGCTACACCTTC
CDR3 protein: CASSTDRGNYGYTF

J gene: TRBJ2-6
clone size: -
D gene: -
V gene: TRBV28
CDR3 DNA: TGTGCCGTACCGTCGGAGGCTGGGGCCAACGTCCTGACTTTC
CDR3 protein: CAVPSEAGANVLTF

J gene: TRBJ2-7
clone size: -
D gene: TRBD2
V gene: TRBV19
CDR3 DNA: TGTGCCAGTAGTCCTTACAGGACTAGCGGGAGCGACGAGCAGTACTTC
CDR3 protein: CASSPYRTSGSDEQYF

J gene: TRBJ1-1
clone size: -
D gene: -
V gene: TRBV2
CDR3 DNA: TGTGCCAGCGCTCAGGACACCCATGGGAACACTGAAGCTTTCTTT
CDR3 protein: CASAQDTHGNTEAFF